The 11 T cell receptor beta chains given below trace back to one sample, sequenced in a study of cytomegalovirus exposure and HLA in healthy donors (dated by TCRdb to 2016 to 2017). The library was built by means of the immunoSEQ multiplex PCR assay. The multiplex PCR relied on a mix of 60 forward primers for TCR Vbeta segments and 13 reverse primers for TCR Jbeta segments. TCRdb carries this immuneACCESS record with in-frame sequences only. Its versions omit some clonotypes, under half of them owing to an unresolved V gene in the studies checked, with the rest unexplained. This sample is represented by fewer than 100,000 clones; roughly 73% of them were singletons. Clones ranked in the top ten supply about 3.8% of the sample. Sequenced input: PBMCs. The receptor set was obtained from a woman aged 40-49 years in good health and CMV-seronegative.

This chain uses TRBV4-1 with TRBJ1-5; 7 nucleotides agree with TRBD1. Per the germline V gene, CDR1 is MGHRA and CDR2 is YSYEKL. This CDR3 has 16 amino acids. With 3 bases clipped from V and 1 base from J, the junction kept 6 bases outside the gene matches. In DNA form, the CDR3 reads TGCGCCAGCAGCCACGGGGACAGAAGGAGCAATCAGCCCCAGCATTTT. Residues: CASSHGDRRSNQPQHF.

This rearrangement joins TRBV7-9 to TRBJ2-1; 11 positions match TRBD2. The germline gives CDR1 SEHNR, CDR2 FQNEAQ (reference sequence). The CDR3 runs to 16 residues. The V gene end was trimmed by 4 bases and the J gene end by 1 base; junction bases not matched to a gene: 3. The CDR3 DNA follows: TGTGCCAGCAGCTATGCTAGCGGGGGGTCCTACAATGAGCAGTTCTTC. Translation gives CASSYASGGSYNEQFF.

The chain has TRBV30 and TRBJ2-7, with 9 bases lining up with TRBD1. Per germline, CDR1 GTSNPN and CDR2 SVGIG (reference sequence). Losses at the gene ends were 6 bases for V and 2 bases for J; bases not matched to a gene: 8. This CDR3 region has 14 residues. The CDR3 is CACRAGQGTYEQYF. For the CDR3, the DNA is TGTGCCTGCCGAGCGGGACAGGGAACCTACGAGCAGTACTTC.

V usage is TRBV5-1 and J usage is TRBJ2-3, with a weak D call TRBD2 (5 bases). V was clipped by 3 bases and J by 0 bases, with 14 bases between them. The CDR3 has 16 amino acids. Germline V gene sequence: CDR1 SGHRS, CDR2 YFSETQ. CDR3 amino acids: CASSSGAETSTDTQYF. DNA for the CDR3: TGCGCCAGCAGCTCAGGAGCGGAGACTAGCACAGATACGCAGTATTTT.

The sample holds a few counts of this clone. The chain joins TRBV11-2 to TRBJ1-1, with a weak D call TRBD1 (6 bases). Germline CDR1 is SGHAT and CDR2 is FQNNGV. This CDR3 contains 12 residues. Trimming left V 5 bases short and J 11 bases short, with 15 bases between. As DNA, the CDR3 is TGTGCCAGCAGCCTCAACAGGGCGACGGCTTTCTTT. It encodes CASSLNRATAFF. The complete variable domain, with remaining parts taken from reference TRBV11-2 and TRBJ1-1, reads EAGVAQSPRYKIIEKRQSVAFWCNPISGHATLYWYQQILGQGPKLLIQFQNNGVVDDSQLPKDRFSAERLKGVDSTLKIQPAKLEDSAVYLCASSLNRATAFFGQGTRLTVV.

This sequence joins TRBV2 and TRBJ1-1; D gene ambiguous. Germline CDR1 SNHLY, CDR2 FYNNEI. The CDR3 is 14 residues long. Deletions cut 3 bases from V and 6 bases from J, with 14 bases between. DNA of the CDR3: TGTGCCAGCAGTGACGAGGGAATGTACGCTGAAGCTTTCTTT. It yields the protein CASSDEGMYAEAFF.

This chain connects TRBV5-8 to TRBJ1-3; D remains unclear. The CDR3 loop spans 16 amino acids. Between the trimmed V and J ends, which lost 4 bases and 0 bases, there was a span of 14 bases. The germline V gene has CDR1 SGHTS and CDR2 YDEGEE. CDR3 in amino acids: CASSRSALSSGNTIYF. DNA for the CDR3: TGTGCCAGCAGCCGTAGTGCCTTGAGCTCTGGAAACACCATATATTTT. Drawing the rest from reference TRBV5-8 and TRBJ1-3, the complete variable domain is EAGVTQSPTHLIKTRGQQATLRCSPISGHTSVYWYQQALGLGLQFLLWYDEGEERNRGNFPPRFSGRQFPNYSSELNVNALELEDSALYLCASSRSALSSGNTIYFGEGSWLTVV.

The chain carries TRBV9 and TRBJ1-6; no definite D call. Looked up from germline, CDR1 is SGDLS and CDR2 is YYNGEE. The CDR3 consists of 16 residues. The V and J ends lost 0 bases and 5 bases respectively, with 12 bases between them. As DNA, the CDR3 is TGTGCCAGCAGCGTAGCTGCACAAGTGCATAATTCACCCCTCCACTTT. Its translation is CASSVAAQVHNSPLHF.

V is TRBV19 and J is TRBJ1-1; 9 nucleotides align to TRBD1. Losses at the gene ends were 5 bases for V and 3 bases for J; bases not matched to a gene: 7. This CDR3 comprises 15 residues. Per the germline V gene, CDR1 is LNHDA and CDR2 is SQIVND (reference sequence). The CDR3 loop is CASSVTGGGHTEAFF. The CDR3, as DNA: TGTGCCAGTAGTGTAACAGGGGGCGGACACACTGAAGCTTTCTTT.

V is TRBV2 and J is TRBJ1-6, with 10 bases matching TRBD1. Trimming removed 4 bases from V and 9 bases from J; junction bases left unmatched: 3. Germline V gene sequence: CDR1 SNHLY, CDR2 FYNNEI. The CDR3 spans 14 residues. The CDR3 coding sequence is TGTGCCAGCAGTGGGGGACAGGGGACTTCACCCCTCCACTTT. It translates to CASSGGQGTSPLHF.

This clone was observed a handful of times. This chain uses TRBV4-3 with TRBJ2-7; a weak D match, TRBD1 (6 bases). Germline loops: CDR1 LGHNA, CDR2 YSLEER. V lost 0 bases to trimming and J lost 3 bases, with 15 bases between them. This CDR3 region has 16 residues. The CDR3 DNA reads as TGCGCCAGCAGCCAAGATTACGCGACAGGCTTCTACGAGCAGTACTTC. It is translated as CASSQDYATGFYEQYF.